Listed below are T cell receptor beta chains from one sample, sequenced in a study of cytomegalovirus exposure and HLA in healthy donors. Produced via immunoSEQ multiplex PCR; TCRdb's table is partial and in-frame only. The specimen's table records around 40,000 clones. The specimen was PBMCs. The receptors come from a man aged 35 to 55 in good health and CMV-seropositive. Each CDR3 is given with its conserved first and last residue. A D gene is named only where the DNA matches it firmly.

d_gene,len,v_gene,j_gene,CDR3aa,CDR3nt
NA,15,TRBV2,TRBJ2-2,CASGGHWTTTGELFF,TGTGCCAGCGGGGGACACTGGACAACAACCGGGGAGCTGTTTTTT
TRBD1,15,TRBV29-1,TRBJ2-3,CSVGRTGQYTDTQYF,TGCAGCGTGGGACGGACAGGTCAATACACAGATACGCAGTATTTT
TRBD1,17,TRBV27,TRBJ2-7,CASSLFGSGTGFSEQYF,TGTGCCAGCAGTTTATTTGGAAGCGGGACAGGGTTTTCCGAGCAGTACTTC
NA,15,TRBV19,TRBJ1-1,CASSPLGTGRTEAFF,TGTGCCAGTAGTCCACTGGGAACAGGGCGAACTGAAGCTTTCTTT
NA,13,TRBV6-6,TRBJ1-5,CASSYFPREPQHF,TGTGCCAGCAGTTATTTTCCCCGGGAGCCCCAGCATTTT
NA,14,TRBV7-2,TRBJ2-2,CASSFLKLGGELFF,TGTGCCAGCAGCTTTCTTAAGCTCGGCGGGGAGCTGTTTTTT
NA,13,TRBV2,TRBJ1-3,CASQESSGNTIYF,TGTGCCAGTCAGGAAAGCTCTGGAAACACCATATATTTT
NA,13,TRBV11-3,TRBJ2-7,CASTAQGSFEQYF,TGTGCCAGCACCGCACAGGGTTCGTTCGAGCAGTACTTC
NA,13,TRBV18,TRBJ1-1,CASSPGGNTEAFF,TGTGCCAGCTCACCAGGAGGAAACACTGAAGCTTTCTTT
NA,17,TRBV4-1,TRBJ2-2,CASSTLRREQNTGELFF,TGCGCCAGCAGCACTCTCCGCCGGGAGCAAAACACCGGGGAGCTGTTTTTT
TRBD2,15,TRBV10-3,TRBJ2-5,CAIRWGLASQETQYF,TGTGCCATCAGGTGGGGACTAGCGTCTCAAGAGACCCAGTACTTC
NA,12,TRBV9,TRBJ2-1,CASSVTRNEQFF,TGTGCCAGCAGCGTTACTCGGAATGAGCAGTTCTTC
NA,16,TRBV4-1,TRBJ1-1,CASSHPTKGMNTEAFF,TGCGCCAGCAGCCACCCAACCAAGGGGATGAACACTGAAGCTTTCTTT
NA,14,TRBV29-1,TRBJ2-3,CSVVGRLGTDTQYF,TGCAGCGTTGTTGGGAGACTGGGCACAGATACGCAGTATTTT
NA,13,TRBV19,TRBJ1-5,CASSPSSSQPQHF,TGTGCCAGTAGCCCATCATCCAGTCAGCCCCAGCATTTT
TRBD1,13,TRBV10-2,TRBJ1-5,CASSVPGGQPQHF,TGCGCCAGCAGTGTTCCAGGGGGTCAGCCCCAGCATTTT
NA,12,TRBV6-1,TRBJ1-5,CASSVGGKTQHF,TGTGCCAGCAGTGTAGGAGGGAAGACCCAGCATTTT
TRBD2,16,TRBV7-9,TRBJ2-6,CASSAGGSSGANVLTF,TGTGCCAGCAGCGCCGGGGGGTCTAGTGGGGCCAACGTCCTGACTTTC
NA,12,TRBV6-6,TRBJ2-7,CASSYGRAEQYF,TGTGCCAGCAGTTACGGGCGGGCCGAGCAGTACTTC
NA,15,TRBV7-2,TRBJ2-5,CASRALQGSRETQYF,TGTGCCAGCAGGGCCCTTCAGGGGTCACGAGAGACCCAGTACTTC
TRBD2,14,TRBV27,TRBJ2-7,CASSFRGRAYEQYF,TGTGCCAGCAGTTTTCGCGGGAGGGCCTACGAGCAGTACTTC
TRBD2,15,TRBV4-2,TRBJ2-3,CASSQTGGPGDTQYF,TGTGCCAGCAGCCAAACGGGAGGGCCGGGGGATACGCAGTATTTT
TRBD2,18,TRBV25-1,TRBJ2-1,CASSDGLAEPSSYNEQFF,TGTGCCAGCAGTGATGGGCTAGCGGAGCCCAGCTCCTACAATGAGCAGTTCTTC
NA,14,TRBV2,TRBJ2-7,CASSVGGLHYEQYF,TGTGCCAGCAGCGTCGGAGGGCTACACTACGAGCAGTACTTC
NA,15,TRBV19,TRBJ1-5,CASREQAGSNQPQHF,TGTGCCAGTAGAGAACAGGCAGGAAGCAATCAGCCCCAGCATTTT
TRBD1,14,TRBV12-5,TRBJ2-7,CASGLGQGAYEQYF,TGTGCTAGTGGTTTGGGACAGGGGGCCTACGAGCAGTACTTC
TRBD2,15,TRBV11-2,TRBJ2-1,CASSSGAGGYNEQFF,TGTGCCAGCAGCTCCGGGGCGGGGGGTTACAATGAGCAGTTCTTC
TRBD1,14,TRBV12-5,TRBJ2-2,CASGLQGATGELFF,TGTGCTAGTGGCCTCCAGGGGGCCACCGGGGAGCTGTTTTTT
NA,13,TRBV6-1,TRBJ2-1,CASSSERFGEQFF,TGTGCCAGCAGTTCGGAGAGGTTTGGTGAGCAGTTCTTC
TRBD1,14,TRBV6-6,TRBJ1-3,CASSSKDRSPTIYF,TGTGCCAGCAGTTCTAAGGACAGGTCCCCCACCATATATTTT
TRBD2,15,TRBV19,TRBJ2-1,CASSPLAGGGNEQFF,TGTGCCAGTAGCCCACTAGCGGGAGGAGGGAATGAGCAGTTCTTC
TRBD2,15,TRBV6-1,TRBJ2-2,CASRRLAGETGELFF,TGTGCCAGCAGAAGACTAGCGGGAGAAACCGGGGAGCTGTTTTTT
NA,14,TRBV5-1,TRBJ2-1,CASSLAAEYNEQFF,TGCGCCAGCAGCTTGGCGGCGGAATACAATGAGCAGTTCTTC
NA,14,TRBV28,TRBJ2-7,CASSTGTQTYEQYF,TGTGCCAGCAGCACCGGGACACAAACCTACGAGCAGTACTTC
NA,16,TRBV7-2,TRBJ1-3,CASSFGRVVSGNTIYF,TGTGCCAGCAGCTTCGGCCGGGTAGTCTCTGGAAACACCATATATTTT
NA,15,TRBV2,TRBJ1-5,CASRKGDMVGQPQHF,TGTGCCAGCAGAAAGGGGGATATGGTTGGGCAGCCCCAGCATTTT
NA,17,TRBV18,TRBJ1-3,CASSPMGSLGSGNTIYF,TGTGCCAGCTCACCTATGGGCAGTTTGGGCTCTGGAAACACCATATATTTT
NA,15,TRBV4-3,TRBJ2-1,CASSQDWTQGGEQFF,TGCGCCAGCAGCCAAGATTGGACCCAAGGGGGTGAGCAGTTCTTC
NA,15,TRBV5-1,TRBJ2-1,CASSLPSDTYNEQFF,TGCGCCAGCAGCTTGCCCAGCGATACCTACAATGAGCAGTTCTTC
NA,15,TRBV30,TRBJ2-1,CAWSPPDTHYNEQFF,TGTGCCTGGAGTCCCCCGGACACTCACTACAATGAGCAGTTCTTC
NA,13,TRBV7-2,TRBJ2-7,CASSFSSDYEQYF,TGTGCCAGCAGCTTCTCCAGCGACTACGAGCAGTACTTC
TRBD1,14,TRBV6-6,TRBJ1-5,CASSTDRAFQPQHF,TGTGCCAGCAGTACAGACAGGGCCTTTCAGCCCCAGCATTTT
NA,15,TRBV30,TRBJ1-4,CAWSVGIATNEKLFF,TGTGCCTGGAGTGTCGGGATTGCAACTAATGAAAAACTGTTTTTT
NA,12,TRBV29-1,TRBJ2-7,CSVSASNYEQYF,TGCAGCGTTTCAGCTAGCAACTACGAGCAGTACTTC
NA,15,TRBV6-6,TRBJ2-7,CASRTTIDSVGEQYF,TGTGCCAGCAGAACCACGATAGACTCAGTCGGCGAGCAGTACTTC
NA,15,TRBV6-6,TRBJ2-3,CASSYTAGARDTQYF,TGTGCCAGCAGTTACACCGCGGGGGCTAGGGATACGCAGTATTTT
TRBD2,13,TRBV6-4,TRBJ2-1,CASSNLGGTEQFF,TGTGCCAGCAGTAACCTGGGAGGGACTGAGCAGTTCTTC
TRBD2,15,TRBV7-2,TRBJ2-3,CASSFRDYSTDTQYF,TGTGCCAGCAGCTTCCGGGACTATAGCACAGATACGCAGTATTTT
NA,12,TRBV4-1,TRBJ2-3,CASSHPADTQYF,TGCGCCAGCAGCCACCCTGCGGATACGCAGTATTTT
NA,12,TRBV27,TRBJ2-5,CASSEASGEQYF,TGTGCCAGCAGTGAAGCCTCGGGTGAGCAGTACTTC
NA,16,TRBV4-2,TRBJ2-7,CASSQEGQDSSYEQYF,TGTGCCAGCAGCCAAGAGGGGCAGGACAGCTCCTACGAGCAGTACTTC
NA,16,TRBV11-2,TRBJ2-1,CASSLVGLAPYNEQFF,TGTGCCAGCAGCTTAGTAGGACTGGCCCCCTACAATGAGCAGTTCTTC
TRBD1,18,TRBV4-3,TRBJ2-7,CASSQDLGGTGARNEQYF,TGCGCCAGCAGCCAAGATCTAGGCGGGACAGGTGCGAGGAACGAGCAGTACTTC
NA,11,TRBV20-1,TRBJ2-1,CSAMDSNEQFF,TGCAGTGCGATGGACAGCAATGAGCAGTTCTTC
TRBD1,16,TRBV5-1,TRBJ1-1,CASSPGPGQGNTEAFF,TGCGCCAGCAGCCCCGGACCGGGACAGGGGAACACTGAAGCTTTCTTT